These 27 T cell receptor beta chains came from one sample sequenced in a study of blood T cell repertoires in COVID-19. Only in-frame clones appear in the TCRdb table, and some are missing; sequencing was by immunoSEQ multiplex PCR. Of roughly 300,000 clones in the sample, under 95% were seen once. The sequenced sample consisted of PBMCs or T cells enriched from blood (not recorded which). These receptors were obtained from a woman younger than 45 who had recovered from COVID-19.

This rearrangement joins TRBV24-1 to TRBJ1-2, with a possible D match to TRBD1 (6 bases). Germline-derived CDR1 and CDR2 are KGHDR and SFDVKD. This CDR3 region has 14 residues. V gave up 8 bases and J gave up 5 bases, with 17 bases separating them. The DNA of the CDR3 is TGTGCCACCACAGATAAGGACAGTCCTTATGGCTACACCTTC. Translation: CATTDKDSPYGYTF.

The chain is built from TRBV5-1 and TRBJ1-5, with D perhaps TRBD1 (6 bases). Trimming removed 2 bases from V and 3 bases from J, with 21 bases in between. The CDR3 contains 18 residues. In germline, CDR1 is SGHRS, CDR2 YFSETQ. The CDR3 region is CASSFEVCTDRTNQPQHF. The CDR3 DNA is TGCGCCAGCAGCTTCGAGGTGTGTACCGACAGGACCAATCAGCCCCAGCATTTT.

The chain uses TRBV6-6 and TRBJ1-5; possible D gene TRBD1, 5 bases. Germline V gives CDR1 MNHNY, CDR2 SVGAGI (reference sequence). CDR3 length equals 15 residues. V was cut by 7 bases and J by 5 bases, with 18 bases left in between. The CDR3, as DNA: TGTGCCAGCAACAAACAAAGCGGGGCCTATCAGCCCCAGCATTTT. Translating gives CASNKQSGAYQPQHF.

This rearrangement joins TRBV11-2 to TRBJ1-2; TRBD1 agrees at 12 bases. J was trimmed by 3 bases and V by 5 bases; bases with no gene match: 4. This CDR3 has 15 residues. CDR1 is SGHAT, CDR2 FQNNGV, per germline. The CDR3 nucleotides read TGTGCCAGCAGCCCCGGGACAGGGGGCCACTATGGCTACACCTTC. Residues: CASSPGTGGHYGYTF.

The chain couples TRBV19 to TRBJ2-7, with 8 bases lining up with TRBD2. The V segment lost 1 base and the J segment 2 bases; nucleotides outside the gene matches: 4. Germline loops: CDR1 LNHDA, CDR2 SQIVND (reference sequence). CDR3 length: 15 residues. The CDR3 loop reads CASSIGGTSTYEQYF. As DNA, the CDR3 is TGTGCCAGTAGTATAGGTGGGACTAGTACCTACGAGCAGTACTTC.

The CDR3 reads CASSSTSVQETQYF. The CDR3 DNA sequence: TGTGCCAGCAGCTCGACTAGCGTCCAAGAGACCCAGTACTTC. The V call is TRBV11-2, the J call TRBJ2-5; 8 nucleotides align to TRBD2. V was pared by 4 bases and J by 1 base, with 2 bases of the junction left unmatched. Germline CDR1 and CDR2: SGHAT and FQNNGV. The CDR3 covers 14 residues.

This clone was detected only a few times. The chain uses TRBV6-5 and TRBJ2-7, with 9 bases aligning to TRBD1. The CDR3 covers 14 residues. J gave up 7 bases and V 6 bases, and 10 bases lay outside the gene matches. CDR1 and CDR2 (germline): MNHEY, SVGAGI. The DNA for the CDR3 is TGTGCCAGCAGCGTTACAGGGGGCGCGAGGGAGCAGTACTTC. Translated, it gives CASSVTGGAREQYF.

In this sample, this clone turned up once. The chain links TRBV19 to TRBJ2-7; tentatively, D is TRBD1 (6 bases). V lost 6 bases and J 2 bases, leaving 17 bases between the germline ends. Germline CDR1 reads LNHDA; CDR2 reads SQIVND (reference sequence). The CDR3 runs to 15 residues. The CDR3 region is CASRTSQGSAYEQYF. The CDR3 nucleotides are TGTGCCAGTAGAACCTCACAGGGATCTGCCTACGAGCAGTACTTC.

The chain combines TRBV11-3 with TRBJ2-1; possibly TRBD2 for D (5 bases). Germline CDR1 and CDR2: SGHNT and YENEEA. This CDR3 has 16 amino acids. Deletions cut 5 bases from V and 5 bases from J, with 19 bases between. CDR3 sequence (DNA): TGTGCCAGCAGCCCCCCGGGGTCACTACTTCACAATGAGCAGTTCTTC. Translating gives CASSPPGSLLHNEQFF.

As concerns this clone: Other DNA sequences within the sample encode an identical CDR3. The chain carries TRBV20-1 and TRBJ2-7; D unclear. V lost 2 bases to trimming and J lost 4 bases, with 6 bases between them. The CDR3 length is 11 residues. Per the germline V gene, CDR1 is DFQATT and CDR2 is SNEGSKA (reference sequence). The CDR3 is CSARTSYEQYF. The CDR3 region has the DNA TGCAGTGCTAGAACAAGTTACGAGCAGTACTTC.

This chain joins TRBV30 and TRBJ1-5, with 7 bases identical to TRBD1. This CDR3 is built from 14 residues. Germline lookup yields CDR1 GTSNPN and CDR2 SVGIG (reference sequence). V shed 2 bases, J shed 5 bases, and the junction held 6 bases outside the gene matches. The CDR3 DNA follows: TGTGCCTGGAGTCCCTCAGGGGGTGATCAGCCCCAGCATTTT. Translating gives CAWSPSGGDQPQHF.

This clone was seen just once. CDR3 residues: CASSQGQGLATEAFF. The CDR3 DNA sequence: TGTGCCAGCAGCCAAGGACAGGGGCTGGCAACTGAAGCTTTCTTT. The chain employs TRBV3-1 (or the pseudogene TRBV3-2) and TRBJ1-1; 8 bases are shared with TRBD1. The V segment lost 1 base and the J segment 5 bases; nucleotides outside the gene matches: 6. This CDR3 comprises 15 residues. Looked up from germline, CDR1 is LGHDT and CDR2 is YNNKEL (reference sequence).

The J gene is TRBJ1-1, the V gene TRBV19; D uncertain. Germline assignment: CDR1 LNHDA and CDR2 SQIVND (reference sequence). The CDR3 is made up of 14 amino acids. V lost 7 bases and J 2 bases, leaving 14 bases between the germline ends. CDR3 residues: CASKLGRGNTEAFF. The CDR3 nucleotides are TGTGCCAGTAAACTCGGTCGGGGTAACACTGAAGCTTTCTTT.

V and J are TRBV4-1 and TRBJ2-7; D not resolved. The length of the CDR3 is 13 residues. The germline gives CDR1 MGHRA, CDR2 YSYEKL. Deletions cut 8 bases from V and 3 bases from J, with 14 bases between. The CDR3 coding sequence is TGCGCCAGCTCAGCTAGGTTGGGCTACGAGCAGTACTTC. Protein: CASSARLGYEQYF.

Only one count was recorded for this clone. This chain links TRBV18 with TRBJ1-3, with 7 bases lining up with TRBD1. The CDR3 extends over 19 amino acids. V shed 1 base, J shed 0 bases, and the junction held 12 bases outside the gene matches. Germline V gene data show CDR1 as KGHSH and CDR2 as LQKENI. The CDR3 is CASSPQRFDRESSGNTIYF. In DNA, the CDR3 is TGTGCCAGCTCACCACAAAGGTTCGACAGGGAGAGCTCTGGAAACACCATATATTTT.

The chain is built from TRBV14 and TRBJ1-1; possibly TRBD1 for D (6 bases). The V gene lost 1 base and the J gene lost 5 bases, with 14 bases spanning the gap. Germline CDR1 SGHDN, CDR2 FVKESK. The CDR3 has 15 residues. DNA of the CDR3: TGTGCCAGCAGCCAAGGGGGCAGGGGAAGGACTGAAGCTTTCTTT. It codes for CASSQGGRGRTEAFF.

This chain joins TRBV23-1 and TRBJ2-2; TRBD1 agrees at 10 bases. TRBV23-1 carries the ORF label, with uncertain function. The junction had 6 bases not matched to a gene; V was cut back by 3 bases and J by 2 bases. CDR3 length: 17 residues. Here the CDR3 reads CASSQMGQGKNTGELFF. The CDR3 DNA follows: TGCGCCAGCAGTCAGATGGGACAGGGGAAAAACACCGGGGAGCTGTTTTTT.

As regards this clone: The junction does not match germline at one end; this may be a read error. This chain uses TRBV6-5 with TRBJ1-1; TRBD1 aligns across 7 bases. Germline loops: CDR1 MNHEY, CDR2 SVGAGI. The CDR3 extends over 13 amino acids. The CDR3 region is CASSYSRTGPASF. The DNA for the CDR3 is TGTGCCAGCAGTTATTCGCGGACAGGACCGGCTTCCTTT.

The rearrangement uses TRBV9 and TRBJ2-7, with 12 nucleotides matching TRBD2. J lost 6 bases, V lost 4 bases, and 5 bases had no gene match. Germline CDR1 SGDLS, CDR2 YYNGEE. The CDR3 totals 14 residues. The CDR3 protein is CASSRLAGAGEQYF. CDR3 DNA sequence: TGTGCCAGCAGCAGACTAGCGGGAGCCGGCGAGCAGTACTTC.

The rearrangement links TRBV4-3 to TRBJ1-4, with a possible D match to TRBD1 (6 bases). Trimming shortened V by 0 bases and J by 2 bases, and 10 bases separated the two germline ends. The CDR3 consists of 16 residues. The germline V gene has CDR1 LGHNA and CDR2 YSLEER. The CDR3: CASSQEQGSTNEKLFF. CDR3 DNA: TGCGCCAGCAGCCAAGAACAGGGATCGACTAATGAAAAACTGTTTTTT.

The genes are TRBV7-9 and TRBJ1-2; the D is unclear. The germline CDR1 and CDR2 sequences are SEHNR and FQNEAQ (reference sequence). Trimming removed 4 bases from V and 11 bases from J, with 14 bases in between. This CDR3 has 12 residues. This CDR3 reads CASSSGVGRYTF. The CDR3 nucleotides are TGTGCCAGCAGCTCCGGCGTTGGGAGGTACACCTTC.

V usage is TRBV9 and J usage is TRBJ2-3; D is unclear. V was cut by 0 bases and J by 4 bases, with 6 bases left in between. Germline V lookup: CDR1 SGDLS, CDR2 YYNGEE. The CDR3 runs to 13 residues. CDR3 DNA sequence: TGTGCCAGCAGCGTAGGCCCAGCAGATACGCAGTATTTT. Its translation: CASSVGPADTQYF.

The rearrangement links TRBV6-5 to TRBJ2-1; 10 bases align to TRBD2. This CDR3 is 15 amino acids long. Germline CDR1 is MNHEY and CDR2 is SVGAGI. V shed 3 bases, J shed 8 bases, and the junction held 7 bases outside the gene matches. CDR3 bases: TGTGCCAGCAGTTATCTAGCGGGGGCAGGGGATGAGCAGTTCTTC. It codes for CASSYLAGAGDEQFF.

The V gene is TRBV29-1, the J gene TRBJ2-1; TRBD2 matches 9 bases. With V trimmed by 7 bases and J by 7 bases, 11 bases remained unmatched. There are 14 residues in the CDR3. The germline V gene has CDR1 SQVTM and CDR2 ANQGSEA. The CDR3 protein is CSASGAGGVNEQFF. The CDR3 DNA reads TGCAGCGCCTCTGGGGCGGGAGGGGTTAATGAGCAGTTCTTC.

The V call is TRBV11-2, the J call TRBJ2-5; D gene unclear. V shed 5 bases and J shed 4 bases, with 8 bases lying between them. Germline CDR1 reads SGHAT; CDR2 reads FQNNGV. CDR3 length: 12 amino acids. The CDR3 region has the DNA TGTGCCAGCAGCGACAATCTAGAGACCCAGTACTTC. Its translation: CASSDNLETQYF.

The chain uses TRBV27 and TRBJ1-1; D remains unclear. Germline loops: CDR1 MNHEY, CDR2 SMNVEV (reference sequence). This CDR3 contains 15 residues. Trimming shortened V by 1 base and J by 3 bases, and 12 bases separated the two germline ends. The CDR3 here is CASSLYPPGYTEAFF. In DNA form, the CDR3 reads TGTGCCAGCAGTTTATACCCGCCGGGTTACACTGAAGCTTTCTTT.

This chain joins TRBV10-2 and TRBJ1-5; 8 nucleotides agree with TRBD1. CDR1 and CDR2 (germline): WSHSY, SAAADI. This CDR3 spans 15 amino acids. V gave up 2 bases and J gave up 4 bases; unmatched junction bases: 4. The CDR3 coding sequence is TGCGCCAGCAGTGAGGGAACAGGGGGTAATCAGCCCCAGCATTTT. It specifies CASSEGTGGNQPQHF.